The entry below gives a single TCR beta chain sequence along with its context. This clone has more than one count but fewer than ten. This receptor's antigen is unknown. Base quality data are lacking; no much larger clone is found one base away. All of the isolated RNA was reverse transcribed with the High Capacity cDNA Reverse Transcription Kit, so expressed TCRB transcripts were sequenced. Deep immunoSEQ sequencing was performed on naive, central memory and regulatory T cell samples, with an average of roughly 3.6 million total reads per sample. After sorted cells were lysed in RLT buffer, RNA was extracted with DNase-treated RNeasy Micro or Mini kits, with the choice depending on cell number. Each cell subset was processed on its own to prevent cross-contamination, while patient and healthy donor samples were processed together. The immunoSEQ multiplex PCR was used to amplify TCRB sequences from cDNA, generating 87-bp fragments that spanned the CDR3 region. Sequencing of the amplicons was done on the Illumina HiSeq platform. As for how the authors treated the data: PCR bias was computationally corrected using synthetic template baselines, reads within Hamming distance 2 were collapsed, and singletons that could not be merged were discarded. Reads were aligned to IMGT to assign V, D and J genes, CDR3 length, and insertions or deletions at six rearrangement sites. Within each subset, clonotype counts were normalized to the number of sorted cells before true diversity and Gini coefficients were calculated with the tcR R package. The overlap coefficient, calculated on TCRB nucleotide sequences, was used to quantify repertoire sharing. Out-of-frame TCRB sequences from naive cells were analyzed to stand in for the pre-selection repertoire. The immuneACCESS repertoire file appears here via TCRdb, limited to in-frame rearrangements. These files lack a portion of the clones; in checked studies, under half of the deficit traces to unresolved V genes, and the cause of the others is not known. D and trimming were read from the DNA, whereas the V and J calls and clone size are those reported in that table. This sample lists 680,000 or so clones; roughly 15% were detected once. Of the sample, about 0.093% falls within the top ten clones.

These data are taken from a study of beta chain features in type 1 diabetes (dated by TCRdb to the late 2010s). Concerning the study at large: No differences in mean age, gender distribution, total cell number or subset yield were found between patients and healthy donors. In the study, recently diagnosed type 1 diabetes patients and matched healthy donors were compared on the TCRB repertoires of their sorted circulating CD4+ T cell subsets. A total of about 110,000,000 sorted cells were examined across all samples, and a strong correlation was observed between cell number per subset and RNA yield. Naive and central memory subsets were obtained from all 30 or so donors, but regulatory and stem cell-like memory subsets were isolated from only 8 patients and roughly eight healthy donors.

The CDR3 starts with the cysteine, ends with the phenylalanine, and has 17 residues. Just CDR3 DNA is preserved here, 51 bases in frame from base 1. V gives up 0 bases and J gives up 1 base, and the segment between their germline ends measures 12 bases. For CDR1 and CDR2, the germline V gene lists KGHSH and LQKENI. Each donor gave one peripheral blood draw, roughly 0.11 L on average, collected into heparinised tubes. A BD FACSAria II was used to sort naive, central memory, regulatory and stem cell-like memory CD4+ T cells with a panel that included CD45RO, CCR7, CD25, CD127, CD95 and CD27. Every sorted population had a purity above 95%. PBMCs were isolated right away by Lymphoprep density gradient centrifugation and were stained directly, without culture. So that batch effects would be minimized, each experiment stained and sorted samples in pairs, pairing one healthy donor with one patient. Findings and caveats that apply to the study as a whole: In all four CD4+ subsets, TCRB CDR3 length was moderately but significantly shorter in type 1 diabetes patients. PCR might favor shorter templates, but patient and control samples were amplified and corrected together, so any skew would affect both groups equally. Sequencing cDNA rather than genomic DNA could over-represent highly expressing activated cells, although activation and CD3 levels did not differ between groups. Naive, central memory and regulatory TCRB repertoires appeared more similar among patients than among healthy donors. Fewer insertions and more nucleotide deletions at VDJ recombination sites were observed in patients with type 1 diabetes, implying thymic rearrangement abnormalities. Only small numbers of individuals were included in the HLA sub-analyses, which left unresolved whether HLA type had any influence on TCRB rearrangement.

The sequenced sample was naive CD4+ T cells from blood. This specimen's cell subset or site label, interpreted: true naive CD4+ T cells. The source of this sequence is a man younger than 35 in good health. The sequence is built from TRBV18 and TRBJ1-4, with the D gene call left open. The nucleotide sequence is TGTGCCAGCTCACCACCGAGGAATGCGGGAACTAATGAAAAACTGTTTTTT. It translates to CASSPPRNAGTNEKLFF. Outside the CDR3, residues come from the reference TRBV18 and TRBJ1-4 proteins, so the full variable domain is: NAGVMQNPRHLVRRRGQEARLRCSPMKGHSHVYWYRQLPEEGLKFMVYLQKENIIDESGMPKERFSAEFPKEGPSILRIQQVVRGDSAAYFCASSPPRNAGTNEKLFFGSGTQLSVL.